The rows below give T cell receptor beta chains drawn from one sample of a study of T cells in Graves' hyperthyroidism and ophthalmopathy. TCRdb re-called the multiplex PCR reads through MiXCR, storing one row per CDR3 protein. In the table there are nearly 110,000 distinct CDR3 sequences, about 17% of which are singletons. The sequenced sample was blood. Receptor source: a woman aged 45-60 years with Graves' hyperthyroidism. The CDR3 runs from the conserved cysteine through the conserved F or W. The order of the fields is clone size, J gene, D gene, CDR3 length, V gene, CDR3 protein, CDR3 DNA. D genes are given only for firm matches. Rows give clone size only sometimes, using once, few, many, or a class for an expanded clone.

>many|TRBJ1-1|NA|14|TRBV27
CASAPQAGGTEAFF
TGTGCCAGCGCCCCACAGGCGGGGGGCACTGAAGCTTTCTTT
>many|TRBJ2-3|NA|12|TRBV10-3
CAIRNVTDTQYF
TGTGCCATCAGGAACGTAACAGATACGCAGTATTTT
>many|TRBJ1-5|TRBD1|16|TRBV10-2
CASSESTRGQGGPQHF
TGCGCCAGCAGTGAGTCGACTAGGGGACAGGGTGGGCCCCAGCATTTT
>many|TRBJ2-1|TRBD2|17|TRBV27
CASSPRSGASSYNEQFF
TGTGCCAGCAGTCCCCGTAGCGGGGCGAGCTCCTACAATGAGCAGTTCTTC
>many|TRBJ2-5|NA|14|TRBV20-1
CSASPPELYETQYF
TGCAGTGCTAGTCCTCCTGAACTATATGAGACCCAGTACTTC
>NA|TRBJ2-7|TRBD2|14|TRBV30
CAWNPLAGVGEQYF
TGTGCCTGGAACCCCCTAGCGGGAGTGGGCGAGCAGTACTTC
>many|TRBJ1-5|TRBD1|14|TRBV2
CASSFGTGNQPQHF
TGTGCCAGCAGTTTCGGGACAGGCAATCAGCCCCAGCATTTT
>NA|TRBJ2-6|NA|17|TRBV27
CASSPRTVISGANVLTF
TGTGCCAGCAGTCCTCGGACAGTTATCTCTGGGGCCAACGTCCTGACTTTC
>many|TRBJ1-1|TRBD1|14|TRBV18
CASSPLETGDQAFF
TGTGCCAGCTCACCACTCGAAACAGGGGACCAAGCTTTCTTT
>many|TRBJ2-5|NA|12|TRBV6-1
CASRDGEETQYF
TGTGCCAGCAGGGACGGGGAGGAGACCCAGTACTTC